A selection of T cell receptor beta chains follows, all from one sample in a study of shared clonotypes between healthy human individuals. The repertoire was sequenced with immunoSEQ multiplex PCR; TCRdb's copy has only in-frame clones and lacks some. Here the sample spans about 480,000 clones, nearly 80% being singletons. The sequencing input was PBMCs. These receptors all come from a woman aged 40 to 50 in good health. Some clones in this sample may be carry-over from other donors' samples. Both conserved end residues are trimmed from each CDR3. The order of the fields is V gene, J gene, CDR3 protein.

TRBV7-2	TRBJ2-7	ASSPASARDEQY
TRBV6-1	TRBJ1-5	ASSEEGVWGDFPQH
TRBV27	TRBJ1-5	ASNRQGANQPQH
TRBV25-1	TRBJ2-5	ASGETSGSETQY
TRBV19	TRBJ1-5	ASSIGNQPQH
TRBV6-5	TRBJ1-2	ASTRGVGYGYT
TRBV6-6	TRBJ2-5	ASSYVRGETQY
TRBV30	TRBJ2-2	ATRNTGELF
TRBV7-2	TRBJ2-3	ASGRQGTDTQY
TRBV25-1	TRBJ1-3	ASSELGGSGNTIY
TRBV5-8	TRBJ1-4	ASSGDGEKLF
TRBV18	TRBJ2-5	ASSPAAQETQY
TRBV6-5	TRBJ2-4	ASSYSIKNIQY
TRBV2	TRBJ1-3	ASRKGHSGNTIY
TRBV5-1	TRBJ2-1	ASSRRTGEYNEQF
TRBV19	TRBJ2-2	ASSAGQRLLF
TRBV9	TRBJ1-2	ASSRDSRTYFRGYT
TRBV28	TRBJ2-3	ASSLKSDTQY
TRBV18	TRBJ2-7	ASSPNRGEYEQY
TRBV7-2	TRBJ1-5	ASSFGTGINQPQH
TRBV15	TRBJ1-4	ATSREGGTLNEKLF
TRBV10-3	TRBJ2-5	AISESRLAGGETQY
TRBV28	TRBJ2-1	ASSLSHGAAPQF
TRBV6-1	TRBJ2-7	ASIQGPGIPYEQY
TRBV6-1	TRBJ2-7	ASSRDSPYEQY
TRBV27	TRBJ2-3	ASSPRRGSTDTQY
TRBV5-1	TRBJ1-1	ASSLRGTGAGNTEAF
TRBV5-1	TRBJ2-7	ASSGTGYEQY
TRBV29-1	TRBJ1-1	SADREGFSMNTEAF
TRBV11-2	TRBJ2-2	ASSFGHTGELF
TRBV6-5	TRBJ2-3	ASSYSPPTGTDTQY
TRBV19	TRBJ2-5	ASTPSGQQETQY
TRBV30	TRBJ1-1	ALTQGVYTEAF
TRBV5-1	TRBJ1-1	ASSYGQGTEAF
TRBV5-1	TRBJ1-6	ASSRAGTGNSPLH
TRBV7-2	TRBJ2-7	ASSLRTGDSYEQY
TRBV7-9	TRBJ2-3	ASSPPRGTQY
TRBV27	TRBJ2-7	ASSLSAGPEQY
TRBV15	TRBJ2-7	ATSRDFYEQY
TRBV10-1	TRBJ2-2	ASSEHRSSGELF
TRBV7-8	TRBJ2-5	ASSLVRTQETQY
TRBV30	TRBJ1-5	AWRDSDLNQPQH
TRBV6-4	TRBJ1-5	ASSEIDRGPQPQH
TRBV5-4	TRBJ1-1	ASSSPTGGPTEAF
TRBV7-9	TRBJ2-3	ASRREDTDTQY
TRBV5-1	TRBJ1-4	ASSAYSGANEKLF
TRBV2	TRBJ2-6	ASSEGFGANVLT
TRBV29-1	TRBJ1-1	SVGQGADTEAF
TRBV18	TRBJ2-1	ASSPRARGDYNEQF
TRBV5-1	TRBJ2-3	ASSHGDTQY
TRBV1	TRBJ2-7	TSSQDGQIAGSYEQY
TRBV18	TRBJ2-1	ASSPDVSEQF
TRBV2	TRBJ2-5	ASRTDRGREETQY
TRBV6-1	TRBJ2-3	ASRPGQYTDTQY
TRBV27	TRBJ2-7	ASSFGTGNPYEQY
TRBV5-4	TRBJ2-7	ASSFLESYEQY
TRBV15	TRBJ1-1	ATSRDLVNTEAF
TRBV5-6	TRBJ2-1	ASSARAGHNEQF
TRBV2	TRBJ1-5	ASSADENSNQPQH
TRBV30	TRBJ1-5	AWSNLGNQPQH